The T cell receptor beta chain described here comes from a study of blood T cell repertoires in COVID-19. Study-wide background: Sources were T cells, B-cell-depleted T cells, or PBMCs; the material itself was cDNA or gDNA.

TCRdb keeps only in-frame clones here, not all; method: immunoSEQ multiplex PCR. The sample includes over 110,000 clones, roughly 85% seen only once; the top ten take 3% to 4.5%. The source is a man in his sixties with acute or convalescent COVID-19. The sequencing sample was made of peripheral blood.

The CDR3 DNA sequence: TGTGCCAGCAGCTTAGCTGAGGTTGGGCAGCCCCAGCATTTT. Its translation is CASSLAEVGQPQHF. The chain has TRBV7-9 and TRBJ1-5; D gene unclear. With 0 bases removed from V and 7 bases from J, the gap between germline ends came to 10 bases. Per germline, CDR1 SEHNR and CDR2 FQNEAQ (reference sequence). The CDR3 runs 14 residues. The full variable domain, in which reference TRBV7-9 and TRBJ1-5 provide the parts outside the CDR3, is DTGVSQNPRHKITKRGQNVTFRCDPISEHNRLYWYRQTLGQGPEFLTYFQNEAQLEKSRLLSDRFSAERPKGSFSTLEIQRTEQGDSAMYLCASSLAEVGQPQHFGDGTRLSIL.